This entry lists 13 T cell receptor beta chains sequenced from one sample in a study of shared clonotypes between healthy human individuals. The method was immunoSEQ multiplex PCR; TCRdb's version includes in-frame clones alone and lacks a portion of them. The sample carries about 2.4 million clones, 93% recorded once. The sample consisted of naive CD4+ T cells from PBMCs. Stated subset: CD45RA+ positively selected. Receptors originate from a young man in good health. Some clones in this sample may be carry-over from other donors' samples.

The chain carries TRBV19 and TRBJ2-5; D unclear. With 8 bases removed from V and 5 bases from J, the gap between germline ends came to 15 bases. In germline, CDR1 is LNHDA, CDR2 SQIVND (reference sequence). CDR3 length: 13 amino acids. This CDR3 is CASRSVPGETQYF. The DNA for the CDR3 is TGTGCCAGTCGCTCAGTCCCCGGGGAGACCCAGTACTTC.

The V call is TRBV9, the J call TRBJ1-1; D uncertain. Trimming pared 0 bases from V and 0 bases from J, leaving 18 bases between. This CDR3 has 18 amino acids. Germline V gene lookup returns CDR1 SGDLS and CDR2 YYNGEE. The DNA for the CDR3 is TGTGCCAGCAGCGTAGGGGGTCGAGAGGACGCCTTGAACACTGAAGCTTTCTTT. It translates to CASSVGGREDALNTEAFF.

The rearrangement joins TRBV11-2 to TRBJ2-2, with a tentative D call TRBD2 (5 bases). The germline CDR1 and CDR2 sequences are SGHAT and FQNNGV. V lost 1 base and J 3 bases, leaving 9 bases between the germline ends. The CDR3 has 15 residues. DNA for the CDR3: TGTGCCAGCAGCTTAGTCTTCGGGGACACCGGGGAGCTGTTTTTT. Translated, it gives CASSLVFGDTGELFF.

The rearrangement uses TRBV19 and TRBJ2-7, with D perhaps matching TRBD1 (5 bases). The CDR3 contains 17 residues. The ends were cut back, 3 bases at V and 3 bases at J, with 21 bases in the middle. CDR1 and CDR2 from the germline V gene are LNHDA and SQIVND (reference sequence). CDR3 sequence: CASSIRQPIDSFYEQYF. As DNA, the CDR3 is TGTGCCAGTAGTATCCGACAGCCTATCGATTCATTCTACGAGCAGTACTTC.

This chain links TRBV6-4 with TRBJ2-3; the D gene is possibly TRBD1 (5 bases). CDR3 length equals 16 residues. V was pared by 4 bases and J by 3 bases, with 17 bases between. Germline V gene sequence: CDR1 MRHNA, CDR2 SNTAGT. The CDR3 DNA reads TGTGCCAGCAGTGGCAGGGTACGATCACTTACAGATACGCAGTATTTT. This encodes CASSGRVRSLTDTQYF.

V usage is TRBV5-1 and J usage is TRBJ2-2; D call uncertain. The V gene's germline CDR1 is SGHRS and CDR2 YFSETQ. Trimming took 1 base from V and 2 from J, leaving 9 bases between them. The CDR3 has 15 amino acids. CDR3 region: CASSLWLLNTGELFF. CDR3 DNA: TGCGCCAGCAGCTTGTGGCTTCTCAACACCGGGGAGCTGTTTTTT.

The CDR3 reads CASSLGGGSGNTIYF. CDR3 in DNA: TGTGCCAGCAGCTTGGGTGGGGGCTCTGGAAACACCATATATTTT. V and J are TRBV5-5 and TRBJ1-3; TRBD1 is a possible D gene (5 bases). Per germline, CDR1 SGHKS and CDR2 YYEKEE (reference sequence). V lost 0 bases, J lost 0 bases, and 7 bases lay in between. The CDR3 runs to 15 residues.

This clone was recorded only once. At the DNA level, this CDR3 is encoded by other sequences in the same sample as well. The chain carries TRBV7-3 and TRBJ2-3, with D unresolved. The CDR3 runs 14 residues. The V end was cut by 2 bases, the J end by 0 bases, with 6 bases between. Germline loops: CDR1 SGHTA, CDR2 FQGTGA. The chain's CDR3 is CASSLGTSTDTQYF. The CDR3 DNA reads as TGTGCCAGCAGCTTAGGTACTAGCACAGATACGCAGTATTTT.

The rearrangement joins TRBV9 to TRBJ2-2, with 10 positions matching TRBD2. J lost 7 bases, V lost 2 bases, and 14 bases had no gene match. The germline CDR1 and CDR2 sequences are SGDLS and YYNGEE. The CDR3 spans 18 residues. The CDR3 DNA is TGTGCCAGCAGCGTGCCTGAGCCGGGACTAGCGAAGGTCGGGGAGCTGTTTTTT. The encoded protein is CASSVPEPGLAKVGELFF.

This clone was detected only a few times. The rearrangement joins TRBV28 to TRBJ1-5, with D possibly matching TRBD1 (5 bases). Germline CDR1 reads MDHEN; CDR2 reads SYDVKM. The length of the CDR3 is 14 residues. Trimming stripped 6 bases from V and 4 bases from J, with 13 bases between. This CDR3 reads CASRAGLWNQPQHF. As DNA, the CDR3 is TGTGCCAGCAGGGCAGGGTTGTGGAATCAGCCCCAGCATTTT.

The V and J genes are TRBV11-3 and TRBJ2-1; TRBD2 matches 12 bases. The CDR3 extends over 15 amino acids. In germline, CDR1 is SGHNT, CDR2 YENEEA. The V and J ends lost 5 bases and 4 bases, in that order; junction bases with no gene match: 3. The CDR3 region has the DNA TGTGCCAGCAGCCGGGGGACTAGCGGGTACAATGAGCAGTTCTTC. It is translated as CASSRGTSGYNEQFF. The variable domain in full, completed from reference TRBV11-3 and TRBJ2-1, reads EAGVVQSPRYKIIEKKQPVAFWCNPISGHNTLYWYLQNLGQGPELLIRYENEEAVDDSQLPKDRFSAERLKGVDSTLKIQPAELGDSAVYLCASSRGTSGYNEQFFGPGTRLTVL.

The chain carries TRBV23-1 and TRBJ2-5; 7 bases fit TRBD1. TRBV23-1 belongs to the ORF category, with a function that is uncertain. J gave up 5 bases and V 0 bases, and 12 bases lay outside the gene matches. CDR3 length: 17 residues. CDR3 residues: CASSQSHQGVHGETQYF. The CDR3 nucleotides read TGCGCCAGCAGTCAATCCCACCAGGGGGTCCATGGGGAGACCCAGTACTTC.

The chain uses TRBV4-1 and TRBJ2-1; perhaps TRBD1 as D (6 bases). Germline V gene sequence: CDR1 MGHRA, CDR2 YSYEKL. The V gene lost 8 bases and the J gene lost 7 bases, with 12 bases spanning the gap. The CDR3 runs to 12 residues. CDR3 coding DNA: TGCGCCAGCCAGGGGACCACAAATGAGCAGTTCTTC. Protein product: CASQGTTNEQFF.